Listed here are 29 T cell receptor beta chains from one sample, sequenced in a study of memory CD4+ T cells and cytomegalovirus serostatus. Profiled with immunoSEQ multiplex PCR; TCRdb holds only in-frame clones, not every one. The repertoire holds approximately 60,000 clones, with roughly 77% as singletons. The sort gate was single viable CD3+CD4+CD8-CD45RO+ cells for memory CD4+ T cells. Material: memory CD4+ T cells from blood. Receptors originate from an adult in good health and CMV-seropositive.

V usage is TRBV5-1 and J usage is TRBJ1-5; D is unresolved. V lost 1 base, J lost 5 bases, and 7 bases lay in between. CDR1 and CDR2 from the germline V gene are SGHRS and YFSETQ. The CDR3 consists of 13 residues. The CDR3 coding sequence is TGCGCCAGCAGCTTGACTACAGATCAGCCCCAGCATTTT. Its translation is CASSLTTDQPQHF.

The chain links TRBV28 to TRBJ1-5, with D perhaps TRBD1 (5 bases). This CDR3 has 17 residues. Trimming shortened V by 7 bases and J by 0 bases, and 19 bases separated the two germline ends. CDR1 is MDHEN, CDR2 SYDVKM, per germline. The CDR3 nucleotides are TGTGCCAGCACCACGTTCGGGGACGGGTATAGCAATCAGCCCCAGCATTTT. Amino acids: CASTTFGDGYSNQPQHF.

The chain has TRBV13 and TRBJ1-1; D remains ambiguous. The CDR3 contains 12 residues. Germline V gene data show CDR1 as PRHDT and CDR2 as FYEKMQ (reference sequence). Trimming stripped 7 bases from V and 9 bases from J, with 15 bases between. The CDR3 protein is CASTSDPAQAFF. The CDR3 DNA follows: TGTGCCAGCACGTCCGATCCAGCGCAAGCTTTCTTT.

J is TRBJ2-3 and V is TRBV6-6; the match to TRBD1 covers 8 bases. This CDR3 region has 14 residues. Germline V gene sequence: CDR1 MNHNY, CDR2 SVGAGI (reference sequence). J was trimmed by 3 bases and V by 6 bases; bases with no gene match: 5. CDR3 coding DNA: TGTGCCAGCAGCCTGGGACAGGCGACAGATACGCAGTATTTT. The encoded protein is CASSLGQATDTQYF.

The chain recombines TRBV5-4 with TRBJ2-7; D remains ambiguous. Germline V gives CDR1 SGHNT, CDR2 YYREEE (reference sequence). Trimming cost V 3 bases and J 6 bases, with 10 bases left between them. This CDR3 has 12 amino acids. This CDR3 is CASSSPMGEQYF. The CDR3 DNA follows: TGTGCCAGCAGCTCCCCGATGGGCGAGCAGTACTTC.

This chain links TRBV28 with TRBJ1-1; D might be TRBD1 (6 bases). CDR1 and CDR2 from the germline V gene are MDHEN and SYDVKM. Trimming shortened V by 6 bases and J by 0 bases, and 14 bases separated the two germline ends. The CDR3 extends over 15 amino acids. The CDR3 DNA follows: TGTGCCAGCAGGGATGCCGGACAGCTGAACACTGAAGCTTTCTTT. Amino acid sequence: CASRDAGQLNTEAFF.

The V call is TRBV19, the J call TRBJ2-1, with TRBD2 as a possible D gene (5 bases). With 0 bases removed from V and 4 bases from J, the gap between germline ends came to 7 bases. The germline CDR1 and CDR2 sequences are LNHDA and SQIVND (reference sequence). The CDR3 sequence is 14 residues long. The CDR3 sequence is CASSIDRLYNEQFF. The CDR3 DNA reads TGTGCCAGTAGTATAGATCGACTATACAATGAGCAGTTCTTC.

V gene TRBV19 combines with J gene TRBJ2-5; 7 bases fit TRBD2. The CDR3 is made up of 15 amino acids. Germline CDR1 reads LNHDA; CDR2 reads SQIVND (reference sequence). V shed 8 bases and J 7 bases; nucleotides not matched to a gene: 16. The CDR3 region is CASAYGLAEGGTQYF. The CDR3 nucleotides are TGTGCCAGTGCATACGGGCTAGCGGAAGGAGGGACCCAGTACTTC.

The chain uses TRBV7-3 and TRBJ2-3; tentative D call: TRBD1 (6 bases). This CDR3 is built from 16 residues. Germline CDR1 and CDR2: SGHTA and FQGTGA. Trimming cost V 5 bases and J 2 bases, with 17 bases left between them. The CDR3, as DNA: TGTGCCAGCAGCCTAAGGTCCGCAGGGGTCACAGATACGCAGTATTTT. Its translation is CASSLRSAGVTDTQYF.

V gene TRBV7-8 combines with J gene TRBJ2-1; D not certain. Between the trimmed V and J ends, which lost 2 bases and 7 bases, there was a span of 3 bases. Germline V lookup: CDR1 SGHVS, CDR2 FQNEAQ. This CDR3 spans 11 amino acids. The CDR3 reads CASSLWNEQFF. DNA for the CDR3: TGTGCCAGCAGCTTATGGAATGAGCAGTTCTTC.

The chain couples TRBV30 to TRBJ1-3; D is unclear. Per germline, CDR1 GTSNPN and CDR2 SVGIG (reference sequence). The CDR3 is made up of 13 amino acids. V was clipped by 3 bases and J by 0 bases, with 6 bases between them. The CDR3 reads CAWRLSSGNTIYF. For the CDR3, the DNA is TGTGCCTGGAGGCTAAGCTCTGGAAACACCATATATTTT.

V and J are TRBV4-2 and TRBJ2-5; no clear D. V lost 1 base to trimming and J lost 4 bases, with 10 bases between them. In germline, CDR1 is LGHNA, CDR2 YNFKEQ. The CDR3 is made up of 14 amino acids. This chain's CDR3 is CASSQVEARETQYF. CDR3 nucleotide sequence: TGTGCCAGCAGCCAAGTCGAGGCGCGAGAGACCCAGTACTTC.

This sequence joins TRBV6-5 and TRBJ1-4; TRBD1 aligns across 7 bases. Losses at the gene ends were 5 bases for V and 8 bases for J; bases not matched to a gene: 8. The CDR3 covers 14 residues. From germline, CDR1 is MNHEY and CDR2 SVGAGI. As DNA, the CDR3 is TGTGCCAGCAGTCCCAGGGGGAGAGGGGAAAAACTGTTTTTT. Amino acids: CASSPRGRGEKLFF.

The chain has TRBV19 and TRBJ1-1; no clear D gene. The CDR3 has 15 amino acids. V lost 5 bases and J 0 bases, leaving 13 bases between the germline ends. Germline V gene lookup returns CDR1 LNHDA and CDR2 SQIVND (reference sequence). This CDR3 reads CASSPRVSLNTEAFF. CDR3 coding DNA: TGTGCCAGTAGTCCGAGGGTGTCTCTGAACACTGAAGCTTTCTTT.

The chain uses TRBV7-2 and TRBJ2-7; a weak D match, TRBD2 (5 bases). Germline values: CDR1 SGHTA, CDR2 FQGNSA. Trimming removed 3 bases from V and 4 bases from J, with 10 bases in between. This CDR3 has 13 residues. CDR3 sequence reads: CASSFGGPYEQYF. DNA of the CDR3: TGTGCCAGCAGCTTCGGCGGGCCGTACGAGCAGTACTTC. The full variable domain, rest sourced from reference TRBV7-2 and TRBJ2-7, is GAGVSQSPSNKVTEKGKDVELRCDPISGHTALYWYRQSLGQGLEFLIYFQGNSAPDKSGLPSDRFSAERTGGSVSTLTIQRTQQEDSAVYLCASSFGGPYEQYFGPGTRLTVT.

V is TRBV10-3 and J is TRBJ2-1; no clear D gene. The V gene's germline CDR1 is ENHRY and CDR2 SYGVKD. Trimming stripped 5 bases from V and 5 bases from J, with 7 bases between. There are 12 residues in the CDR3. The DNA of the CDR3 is TGTGCCATCAGTCTGACCGACAATGAGCAGTTCTTC. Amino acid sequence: CAISLTDNEQFF.

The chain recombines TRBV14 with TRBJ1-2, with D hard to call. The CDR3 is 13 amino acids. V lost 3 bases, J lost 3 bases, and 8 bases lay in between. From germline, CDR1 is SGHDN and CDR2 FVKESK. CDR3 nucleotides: TGTGCCAGCAGCCAGGACCGCTACTATGGCTACACCTTC. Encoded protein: CASSQDRYYGYTF.

The CDR3 reads CASSPLDTPGGNTIYF. The CDR3 DNA follows: TGTGCCAGCTCACCTTTGGACACACCGGGAGGAAACACCATATATTTT. The rearrangement uses TRBV18 and TRBJ1-3, with a tentative D call TRBD1 (5 bases). CDR3 length equals 16 residues. Trimming left V 3 bases short and J 4 bases short, with 16 bases between. The germline CDR1 and CDR2 sequences are KGHSH and LQKENI.

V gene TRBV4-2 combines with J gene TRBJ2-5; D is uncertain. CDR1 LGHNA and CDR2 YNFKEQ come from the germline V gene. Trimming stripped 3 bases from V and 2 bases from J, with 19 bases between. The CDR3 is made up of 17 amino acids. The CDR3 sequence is CASSHGRGTDGQETQYF. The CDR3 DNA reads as TGTGCCAGCAGCCACGGCCGCGGCACCGACGGGCAAGAGACCCAGTACTTC.

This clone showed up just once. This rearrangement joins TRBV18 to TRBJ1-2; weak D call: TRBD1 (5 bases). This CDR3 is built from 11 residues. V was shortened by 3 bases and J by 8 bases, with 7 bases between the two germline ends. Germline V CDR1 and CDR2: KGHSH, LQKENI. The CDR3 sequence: CASSPGPGYTF. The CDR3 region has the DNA TGTGCCAGCTCACCGGGACCGGGCTACACCTTC.

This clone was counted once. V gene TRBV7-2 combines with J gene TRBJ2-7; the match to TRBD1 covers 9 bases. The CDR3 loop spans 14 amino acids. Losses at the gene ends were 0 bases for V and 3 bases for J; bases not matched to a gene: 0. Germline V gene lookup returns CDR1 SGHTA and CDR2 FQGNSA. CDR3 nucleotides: TGTGCCAGCAGCTTAGCGGGACAGGGCTACGAGCAGTACTTC. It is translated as CASSLAGQGYEQYF.

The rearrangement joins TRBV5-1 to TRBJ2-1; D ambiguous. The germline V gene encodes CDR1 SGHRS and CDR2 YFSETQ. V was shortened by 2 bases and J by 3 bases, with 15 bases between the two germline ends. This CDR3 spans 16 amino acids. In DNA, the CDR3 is TGCGCCAGCAGCTTTTTGATTGACACGGTCTACAATGAGCAGTTCTTC. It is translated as CASSFLIDTVYNEQFF. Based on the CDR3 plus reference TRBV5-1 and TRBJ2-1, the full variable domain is KAGVTQTPRYLIKTRGQQVTLSCSPISGHRSVSWYQQTPGQGLQFLFEYFSETQRNKGNFPGRFSGRQFSNSRSEMNVSTLELGDSALYLCASSFLIDTVYNEQFFGPGTRLTVL.

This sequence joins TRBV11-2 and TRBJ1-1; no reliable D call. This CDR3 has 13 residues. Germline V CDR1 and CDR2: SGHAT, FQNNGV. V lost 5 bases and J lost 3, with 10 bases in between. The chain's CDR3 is CASSRGWDTEAFF. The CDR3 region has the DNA TGTGCCAGCAGCCGCGGGTGGGACACTGAAGCTTTCTTT.

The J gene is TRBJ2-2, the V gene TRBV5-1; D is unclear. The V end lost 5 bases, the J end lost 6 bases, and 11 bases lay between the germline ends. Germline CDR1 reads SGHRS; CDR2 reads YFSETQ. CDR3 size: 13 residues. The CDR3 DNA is TGCGCCAGCAGGGGCCTACCGCCCGGGGAGCTGTTTTTT. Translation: CASRGLPPGELFF.

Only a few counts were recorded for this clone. The chain's CDR3 is CAWSVRGGNSPLHF. In DNA form, the CDR3 reads TGTGCCTGGAGTGTACGGGGGGGAAATTCACCCCTCCACTTT. The rearrangement joins TRBV30 to TRBJ1-6; a possible D gene is TRBD1 (5 bases). This CDR3 region has 14 residues. V was cut by 0 bases and J by 7 bases, with 10 bases left in between. Per germline, CDR1 GTSNPN and CDR2 SVGIG (reference sequence).

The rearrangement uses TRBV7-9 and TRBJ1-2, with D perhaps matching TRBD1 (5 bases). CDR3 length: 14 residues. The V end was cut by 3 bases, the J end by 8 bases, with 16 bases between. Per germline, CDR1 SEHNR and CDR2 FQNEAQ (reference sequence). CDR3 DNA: TGTGCCAGCAGCTTCGCCGGGACCCAGGGAGGCTACACCTTC. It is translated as CASSFAGTQGGYTF.

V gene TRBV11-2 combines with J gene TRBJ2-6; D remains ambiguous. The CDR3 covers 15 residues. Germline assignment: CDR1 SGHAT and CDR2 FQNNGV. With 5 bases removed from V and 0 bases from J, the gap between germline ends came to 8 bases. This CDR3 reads CASSRGRSGANVLTF. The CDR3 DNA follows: TGTGCCAGCAGCCGAGGACGCTCTGGGGCCAACGTCCTGACTTTC.

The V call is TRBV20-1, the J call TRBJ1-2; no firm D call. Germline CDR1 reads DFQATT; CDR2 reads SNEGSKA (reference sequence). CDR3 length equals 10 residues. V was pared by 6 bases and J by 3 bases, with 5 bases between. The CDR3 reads CSATHYGYTF. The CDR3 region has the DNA TGCAGTGCGACACACTATGGCTACACCTTC.

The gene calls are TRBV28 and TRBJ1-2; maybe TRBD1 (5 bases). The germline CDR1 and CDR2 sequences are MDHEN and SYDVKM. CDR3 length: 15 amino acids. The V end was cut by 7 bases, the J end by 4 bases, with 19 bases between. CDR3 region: CASNSRIPGSYGYTF. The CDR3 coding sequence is TGTGCCAGCAATTCCAGAATTCCAGGGTCCTATGGCTACACCTTC.